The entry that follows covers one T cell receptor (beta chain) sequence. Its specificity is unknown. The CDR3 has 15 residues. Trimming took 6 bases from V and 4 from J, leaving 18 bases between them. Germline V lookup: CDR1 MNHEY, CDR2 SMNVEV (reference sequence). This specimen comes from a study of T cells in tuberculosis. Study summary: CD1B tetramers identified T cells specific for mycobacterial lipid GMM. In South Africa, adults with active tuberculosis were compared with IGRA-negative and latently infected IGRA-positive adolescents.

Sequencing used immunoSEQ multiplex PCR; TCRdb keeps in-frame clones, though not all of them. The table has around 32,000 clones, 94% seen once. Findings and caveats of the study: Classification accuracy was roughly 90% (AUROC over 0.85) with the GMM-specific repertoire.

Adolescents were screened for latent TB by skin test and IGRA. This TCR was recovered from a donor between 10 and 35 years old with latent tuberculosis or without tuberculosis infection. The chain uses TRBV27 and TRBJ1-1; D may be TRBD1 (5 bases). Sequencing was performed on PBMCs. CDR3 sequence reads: CASSTKLRGITEAFF. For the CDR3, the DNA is TGTGCCAGCAGCACGAAACTTAGGGGAATCACTGAAGCTTTCTTT.